The next 22 T cell receptor beta chains were all read from a single sample in a study of sequential checkpoint blockade in melanoma. Stated treatment: randomized to nivolumab then ipilimumab (arm A) or the reverse (arm B). The protocol was immunoSEQ multiplex PCR, while the TCRdb copy is restricted to in-frame clones and leaves out a portion. The table shows 9,500 to 13,000 clones, with 69% occurring only once. The sequences come from CD8+ T cells sorted from blood (inferred from file names), collected from a patient given nivolumab and ipilimumab in sequence. All receptors derive from a human donor with melanoma.

In this sample, this clone turned up a few times. The CDR3 loop is CASSGTDFPGIEAFF. The CDR3 DNA reads as TGTGCCAGCAGCGGGACGGACTTTCCAGGTATTGAAGCTTTCTTT. V usage is TRBV9 and J usage is TRBJ1-1; D gene unclear. The V and J ends lost 3 bases and 7 bases respectively, with 19 bases between them. Germline V CDR1 and CDR2: SGDLS, YYNGEE. The CDR3 spans 15 residues.

The genes are TRBV7-2 and TRBJ2-1; D perhaps matches TRBD2 (5 bases). The CDR3 is 16 residues long. Trimming took off 5 bases at V and 6 bases at J, with 20 bases between the two ends. From germline, CDR1 is SGHTA and CDR2 FQGNSA. CDR3 DNA: TGTGCCAGCAGCGACCTGCGGGCCTCTCTAGGCAATGAGCAGTTCTTC. The encoded protein is CASSDLRASLGNEQFF.

This chain joins TRBV7-9 and TRBJ2-7; the D gene is possibly TRBD1 (5 bases). The germline V gene encodes CDR1 SEHNR and CDR2 FQNEAQ (reference sequence). This CDR3 region has 15 residues. Trimming removed 1 base at V and 2 bases at J, with 12 bases between. In DNA form, the CDR3 reads TGTGCCAGCAGCTTAGATCCCAGGGAAACCTACGAGCAGTACTTC. Translated, it gives CASSLDPRETYEQYF.

A few counts support this clone. This rearrangement joins TRBV2 to TRBJ2-7; D is possibly TRBD1 (7 bases). Germline V gene sequence: CDR1 SNHLY, CDR2 FYNNEI. Between the trimmed V and J ends, which lost 4 bases and 2 bases, there was a span of 18 bases. The CDR3 is 16 residues long. The CDR3 spells CASSGTFGGQTYEQYF. The CDR3, as DNA: TGTGCCAGCAGTGGGACTTTCGGGGGACAGACCTACGAGCAGTACTTC.

A few counts support this clone. The chain combines TRBV4-3 with TRBJ1-1; D remains unclear. Germline V gene sequence: CDR1 LGHNA, CDR2 YSLEER. This CDR3 region has 13 residues. With 4 bases removed from V and 2 bases from J, the gap between germline ends came to 8 bases. The CDR3 reads CASSPRGNTEAFF. In nucleotides, the CDR3 is TGCGCCAGCAGCCCCCGGGGTAACACTGAAGCTTTCTTT.

The chain employs TRBV14 and TRBJ2-7; no reliable D call. CDR1 is SGHDN, CDR2 FVKESK, per germline. Between the trimmed V and J ends, which lost 5 bases and 7 bases, there was a span of 18 bases. CDR3 length equals 14 residues. This chain's CDR3 is CASSNRVPLGEQYF. The CDR3 coding sequence is TGTGCCAGCAGCAACCGGGTTCCTCTTGGGGAGCAGTACTTC.

The rearrangement joins TRBV7-9 to TRBJ1-1, with 11 positions matching TRBD1. The V segment lost 4 bases and the J segment 1 base; nucleotides outside the gene matches: 2. This CDR3 is 15 amino acids long. Looked up from germline, CDR1 is SEHNR and CDR2 is FQNEAQ (reference sequence). This CDR3 is CASSWTGGANTEAFF. In nucleotides, the CDR3 is TGTGCCAGCAGCTGGACAGGGGGCGCGAACACTGAAGCTTTCTTT.

The chain uses TRBV13 and TRBJ2-7; D is possibly TRBD1 (6 bases). The V end was cut by 3 bases, the J end by 0 bases, with 12 bases between. Per the germline V gene, CDR1 is PRHDT and CDR2 is FYEKMQ (reference sequence). CDR3 length: 15 residues. CDR3 protein: CASSFGQPFSYEQYF. The CDR3 DNA is TGTGCCAGCAGCTTCGGACAGCCATTCTCCTACGAGCAGTACTTC.

Here the CDR3 DNA reads TGTGCCAGCAGTGACTCGCACGGGGGCTACGAGCAGTACTTC. Protein: CASSDSHGGYEQYF. The V and J genes are TRBV2 and TRBJ2-7, with a possible D match to TRBD2 (6 bases). Germline V gene sequence: CDR1 SNHLY, CDR2 FYNNEI. There are 14 residues in the CDR3. Trimming pared 3 bases from V and 3 bases from J, leaving 12 bases between.

As regards this clone: Different DNA sequences within this sample yield the same CDR3. This rearrangement joins TRBV19 to TRBJ2-5; TRBD1 might be the D (6 bases). Germline CDR1 is LNHDA and CDR2 is SQIVND (reference sequence). Trimming stripped 1 base from V and 2 bases from J, with 8 bases between. This CDR3 has 14 residues. The CDR3 DNA sequence: TGTGCCAGTAGTATAGTGGGACAACAAGAGACCCAGTACTTC. Encoded protein: CASSIVGQQETQYF. The whole variable domain, remainder taken from reference TRBV19 and TRBJ2-5, is DGGITQSPKYLFRKEGQNVTLSCEQNLNHDAMYWYRQDPGQGLRLIYYSQIVNDFQKGDIAEGYSVSREKKESFPLTVTSAQKNPTAFYLCASSIVGQQETQYFGPGTRLLVL.

The chain couples TRBV28 to TRBJ2-7; 8 nucleotides match TRBD2. CDR1 is MDHEN and CDR2 is SYDVKM in the germline V gene. J gave up 4 bases and V 4 bases, and 6 bases lay outside the gene matches. The CDR3 sequence is 14 residues long. The CDR3 region is CASSYTGRGYEQYF. CDR3 DNA: TGTGCCAGCAGTTACACCGGGAGGGGGTACGAGCAGTACTTC.

The chain is built from TRBV28 and TRBJ2-5, with D unclear. The CDR3 loop spans 12 amino acids. V lost 2 bases and J 7 bases, leaving 8 bases between the germline ends. Per the germline V gene, CDR1 is MDHEN and CDR2 is SYDVKM. The CDR3 DNA follows: TGTGCCAGCAGTTTACCTCACGGGACCCAGTACTTC. This sequence encodes CASSLPHGTQYF. The whole variable domain, remainder taken from reference TRBV28 and TRBJ2-5, is DVKVTQSSRYLVKRTGEKVFLECVQDMDHENMFWYRQDPGLGLRLIYFSYDVKMKEKGDIPEGYSVSREKKERFSLILESASTNQTSMYLCASSLPHGTQYFGPGTRLLVL.

This sequence joins TRBV9 and TRBJ1-3; TRBD1 matches 8 bases. The J segment lost 8 bases and the V segment lost 0 bases, leaving 4 bases of the junction unmatched. The CDR3 covers 14 residues. Germline values: CDR1 SGDLS, CDR2 YYNGEE. For the CDR3, the DNA is TGTGCCAGCAGCGTAGCAGGGGGCGCGGACACCATATATTTT. Translating it yields CASSVAGGADTIYF.

The chain combines TRBV28 with TRBJ2-7; TRBD2 agrees at 11 bases. V shed 3 bases, J shed 3 bases, and the junction held 1 base outside the gene matches. The CDR3 covers 14 residues. Germline V gene lookup returns CDR1 MDHEN and CDR2 SYDVKM. The CDR3 DNA is TGTGCCAGCAGTTTTGGGACTAGCGGCTACGAGCAGTACTTC. Encoded protein: CASSFGTSGYEQYF.

The sample holds a few counts of this clone. The V call is TRBV4-1, the J call TRBJ1-2; the D is unclear. The CDR3 runs 15 residues. Germline CDR1 is MGHRA and CDR2 is YSYEKL. Between the trimmed V and J ends, which lost 0 bases and 4 bases, there was a span of 12 bases. The CDR3 sequence: CASSQDLAPGYGYTF. CDR3 DNA: TGCGCCAGCAGCCAAGATCTGGCCCCGGGCTATGGCTACACCTTC.

This sequence joins TRBV7-9 and TRBJ1-1; D is ambiguous. V was cut by 5 bases and J by 1 base, with 11 bases left in between. CDR1 and CDR2 (germline): SEHNR, FQNEAQ (reference sequence). The CDR3 is 14 amino acids. The CDR3: CASSPRLENTEAFF. The CDR3 DNA is TGTGCCAGCAGCCCGCGGTTAGAGAACACTGAAGCTTTCTTT.

The chain joins TRBV7-2 to TRBJ1-3; 12 bases are shared with TRBD1. The ends lost 1 base at V and 2 bases at J; junction bases unmatched: 9. CDR3 size: 19 residues. Germline values: CDR1 SGHTA, CDR2 FQGNSA. This chain's CDR3 is CASSLVFPGQGAPGNTIYF. The CDR3 DNA reads TGTGCCAGCAGCTTAGTCTTCCCGGGACAGGGGGCCCCTGGAAACACCATATATTTT.

The genes are TRBV4-3 and TRBJ1-2, with D perhaps matching TRBD1 (5 bases). The CDR3 sequence is 13 residues long. Trimming cost V 0 bases and J 7 bases, with 9 bases left between them. Per germline, CDR1 LGHNA and CDR2 YSLEER. CDR3 DNA sequence: TGCGCCAGCAGCCAAGATCAAGGGGCTGGCTACACCTTC. Translated: CASSQDQGAGYTF.

The chain has TRBV7-8 and TRBJ2-7, with TRBD1 as a possible D gene (5 bases). The CDR3 runs to 14 residues. V was cut by 4 bases and J by 2 bases, with 12 bases left in between. Germline CDR1 is SGHVS and CDR2 is FQNEAQ. This chain's CDR3 is CASSSLTATYEQYF. The CDR3 nucleotides read TGTGCCAGCAGCTCCCTGACAGCTACCTACGAGCAGTACTTC.

V and J are TRBV11-2 and TRBJ2-5, with D tentatively TRBD2 (6 bases). Trimming removed 1 base at V and 5 bases at J, with 11 bases between. Germline CDR1 SGHAT, CDR2 FQNNGV. The CDR3 spans 14 residues. This CDR3 is CASSLVAGRETQYF. The CDR3 nucleotides read TGTGCCAGCAGCTTAGTGGCAGGGAGGGAGACCCAGTACTTC.

Written as DNA, the CDR3 is TGTGCCACCAGCAGACGGACAGGGAGAGATACGCAGTATTTT. Residues: CATSRRTGRDTQYF. The chain employs TRBV15 and TRBJ2-3; 8 nucleotides align to TRBD1. The CDR3 sequence is 14 residues long. Unmatched junction bases numbered 3, after V lost 2 bases and J lost 5 bases. Germline values: CDR1 LNHNV, CDR2 YYDKDF (reference sequence).

The chain uses TRBV18 and TRBJ2-6; 9 bases are a match to TRBD1. This CDR3 contains 17 residues. Germline V lookup: CDR1 KGHSH, CDR2 LQKENI. The ends lost 3 bases at V and 3 bases at J; junction bases unmatched: 6. CDR3 amino acids: CASSPGTGPLGANVLTF. DNA for the CDR3: TGTGCCAGCTCACCCGGGACAGGGCCCCTTGGGGCCAACGTCCTGACTTTC.